The TCR beta chain described here comes from a study of response to subunit inactivated influenza vaccine. The V gene end was trimmed by 5 bases and the J gene end by 3 bases; junction bases not matched to a gene: 5. CDR3 size: 14 residues. Germline V gene lookup returns CDR1 SGHTA and CDR2 FQGNSA. TCRdb independently ran MiXCR on the RT-PCR reads; one entry per CDR3 protein. The data show approximately 700,000 distinct CDR3 sequences, approximately 14% seen once. This clonotype has only a few counts. This chain joins TRBV7-2 and TRBJ2-3, with TRBD1 matching over 7 bases. Specimen: PBMCs from blood, collected 11 to 12 days after vaccination. The clonotype originates from a man over 45 who received an inactivated influenza vaccine. CDR3 nucleotides: TGTGCCAGCAGCCATCTGACAGGGACAGATACGCAGTATTTT. The encoded protein is CASSHLTGTDTQYF. Filled out from reference TRBV7-2 and TRBJ2-3, the complete variable domain reads GAGVSQSPSNKVTEKGKDVELRCDPISGHTALYWYRQSLGQGLEFLIYFQGNSAPDKSGLPSDRFSAERTGGSVSTLTIQRTQQEDSAVYLCASSHLTGTDTQYFGPGTRLTVL.